This TCR beta chain was observed in a study of human T cells and chemical hapten exposure (dated by TCRdb to the early 2020s). Regarding the complete study: For sensitization, 2% DPC in acetone was applied to an approximately 2 cm by approximately 2 cm area of upper inner arm skin. Weekly therapeutic DPC doses were additionally applied to the scalp of patients throughout the approximately 23-week study period. Patch tests used Finn chambers with 0.01% DPC on the upper back, scored after 6 days by International Contact Dermatitis Research Group standards. Most of the patients in the cohort were female, and the cohort covered alopecia areata with under or over 50% scalp involvement, alopecia totalis and alopecia universalis. The libraries were sequenced as a pool, and the TCR yield per sample differed mostly because of small variations in library volumes within the pool. This study followed changes in the peripheral blood TCR repertoire in vivo during primary and secondary sensitization of alopecia patients to the hapten diphenylcyclopropenone (DPC). Blood was sampled from patients pre-sensitization (week 0) and at 2, 6 and about 24 weeks after DPC sensitization. Twenty-nine alopecia patients provided blood for TCR sequencing at one to four time points (pre-sensitization, 2, 6 and 24 weeks).

As to this clonotype: It lacks a known antigen. Base qualities are not at hand, and no much larger clone is one base apart.

Broad study findings and their caveats: DPC sensitization did not change how many TCRs were above 1 in 1000 frequency, and no evidence was found of alterations in global repertoire structure. Compared with pre-sensitization or healthy control sets, expanded TCRs formed significantly more large CDR3 similarity clusters, which is consistent with antigen-driven responses. Repeated subsampling changed both the strength of the expansion versus patch-test correlation and the threshold at which the correlation became significant. A positive correlation was found between the number of PT1 expanded TCRs and patch test score, with significance reached at thresholds 8, 16 and 32 but not 4. Because all patients had alopecia, a presumed autoimmune disease, the immune response of the patients might differ from that of healthy individuals.

The sample's time point label is to be understood as: patch test 3, about 24 weeks after DPC sensitization. Explained via the paper, the treatment or condition label denotes: therapeutic diphenylcyclopropenone sensitization with weekly scalp DPC. Blood at each patch-test visit was drawn before the patch test was applied. Patients were eligible if aged 18 to 70, diagnosed with alopecia and judged suitable for DPC therapy, and pregnant patients were excluded. Unfractionated whole blood was collected in Tempus Blood RNA tubes, and total RNA was extracted from that blood. Library preparation used RACE. The instrument was a NextSeq 500. Library preparation attached unique molecular identifiers to individual cDNA molecules for quantitative, reproducible TCR counting. Both TCR alpha and TCR beta chains were sequenced from each blood RNA sample. The paper's data handling went like this. A median of roughly 99,000 TCRs per sample was observed, with a range of about 20,000 to 750,000. V, J and CDR3 annotation of the TCR reads was performed with the Decombinator software suite. For PS versus PT1 abundance plots, all samples were subsampled to the same number of TCRs (28,000). TCRs were defined as expanded if absent before sensitization and observed at least eight times at the 2-week time point. TCRdb reanalyzed the raw reads on its own, using fastp at Q25 for trimming and MiXCR for clone calling, and kept in-frame beta chains. Duplicate CDR3 protein sequences are folded into a single record with the most common DNA and genes. These V and J calls rely on TCRdb rather than the paper's analysis. The sample table lists 80,000 to 100,000 distinct CDR3 sequences, 25% to 35% of them with a count of one. The ten largest clones capture about a tenth of the sample.

This TCR came from a man aged 40-50 years with alopecia areata. Some clones in this sample may be carry-over from other donors' samples. The source material was whole blood, sampled in connection with sensitization to the hapten diphenylcyclopropenone (DPC).

The bases read TGCAGTGCTAGAGGGGGGGGTGGTATTGGCAATCAGCCCCAGCATTTT. Translated, it reads CSARGGGGIGNQPQHF. The V and J genes are TRBV20-1 and TRBJ1-5; a tentative D match to TRBD1 spans 5 bases. The CDR3 starts with the cysteine, ends with the phenylalanine, and has 16 residues. The retained sequence is limited to the CDR3, 48 bases, with the frame set at the first base. V sheds 1 base and J sheds 2 bases, leaving 15 bases between their ends. The germline V gene (reference sequence) provides CDR1 DFQATT and CDR2 SNEGSKA.